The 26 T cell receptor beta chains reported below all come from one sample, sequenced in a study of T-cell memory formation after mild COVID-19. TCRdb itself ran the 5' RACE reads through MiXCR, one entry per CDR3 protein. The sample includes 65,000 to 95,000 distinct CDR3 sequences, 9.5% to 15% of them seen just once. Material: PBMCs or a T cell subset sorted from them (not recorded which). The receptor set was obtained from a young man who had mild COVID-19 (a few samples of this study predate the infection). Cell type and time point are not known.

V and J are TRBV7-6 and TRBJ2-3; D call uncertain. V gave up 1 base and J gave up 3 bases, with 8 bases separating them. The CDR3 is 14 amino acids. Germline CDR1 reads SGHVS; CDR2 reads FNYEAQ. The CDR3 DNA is TGTGCCAGCAGCTTAGGCCCGGAGACAGATACGCAGTATTTT. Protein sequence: CASSLGPETDTQYF.

CDR3 nucleotides: TGCAGTGCTAGAACAGGGGGAAGTGCTAATGAAAAACTGTTTTTT. As protein: CSARTGGSANEKLFF. The V call is TRBV20-1, the J call TRBJ1-4, with 8 bases aligning to TRBD1. Germline loops: CDR1 DFQATT, CDR2 SNEGSKA (reference sequence). CDR3 length: 15 residues. J lost 3 bases, V lost 2 bases, and 5 bases had no gene match.

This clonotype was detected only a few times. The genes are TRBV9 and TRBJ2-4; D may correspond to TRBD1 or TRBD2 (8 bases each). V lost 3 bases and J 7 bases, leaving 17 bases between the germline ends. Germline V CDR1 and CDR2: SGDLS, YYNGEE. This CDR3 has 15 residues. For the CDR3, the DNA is TGTGCCAGCAGCGGAACCGGGAGGGACAGGAACATTCAGTACTTC. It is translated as CASSGTGRDRNIQYF.

The CDR3 sequence is CATSRTFGGQGYTF. For the CDR3, the DNA is TGTGCCACCAGCAGAACTTTCGGGGGGCAAGGCTACACCTTC. The chain combines TRBV15 with TRBJ1-2; D may be TRBD1 (6 bases). CDR1 and CDR2 (germline): LNHNV, YYDKDF (reference sequence). CDR3 length: 14 amino acids. V gave up 2 bases and J gave up 8 bases, with 15 bases separating them.

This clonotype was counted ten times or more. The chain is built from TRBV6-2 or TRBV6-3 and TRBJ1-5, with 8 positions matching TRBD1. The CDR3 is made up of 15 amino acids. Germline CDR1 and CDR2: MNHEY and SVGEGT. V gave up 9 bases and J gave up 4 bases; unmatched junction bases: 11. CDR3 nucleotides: TGTGCCAGTCTCGGACAGGGCCGAGGTAATCAGCCCCAGCATTTT. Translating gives CASLGQGRGNQPQHF.

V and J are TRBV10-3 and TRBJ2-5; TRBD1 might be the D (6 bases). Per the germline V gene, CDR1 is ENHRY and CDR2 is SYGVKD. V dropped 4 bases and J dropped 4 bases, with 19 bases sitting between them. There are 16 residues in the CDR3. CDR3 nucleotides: TGTGCCATCAGTGGGGGGCAGGGACCGGTCGGAGAGACCCAGTACTTC. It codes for CAISGGQGPVGETQYF.

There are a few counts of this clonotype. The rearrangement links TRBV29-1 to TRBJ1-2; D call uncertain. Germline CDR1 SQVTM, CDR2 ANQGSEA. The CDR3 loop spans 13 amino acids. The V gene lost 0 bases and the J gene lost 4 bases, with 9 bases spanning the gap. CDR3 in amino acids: CSVEDGVSYGYTF. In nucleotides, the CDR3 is TGCAGCGTTGAAGATGGGGTTTCCTATGGCTACACCTTC.

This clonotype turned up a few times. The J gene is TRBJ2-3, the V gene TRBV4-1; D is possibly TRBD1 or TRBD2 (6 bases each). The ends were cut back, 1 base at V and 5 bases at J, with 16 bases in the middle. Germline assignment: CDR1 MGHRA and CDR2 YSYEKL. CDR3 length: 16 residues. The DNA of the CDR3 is TGCGCCAGCAGCCAAGCCCCCGGGGGCGGGGAAGATACGCAGTATTTT. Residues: CASSQAPGGGEDTQYF.

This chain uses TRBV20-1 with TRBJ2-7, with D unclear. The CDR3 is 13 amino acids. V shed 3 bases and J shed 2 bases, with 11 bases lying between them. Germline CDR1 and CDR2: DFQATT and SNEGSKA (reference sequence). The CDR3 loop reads CSASSLPAYEQYV. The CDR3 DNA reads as TGCAGTGCTAGCTCACTACCCGCCTACGAGCAGTACGTC.

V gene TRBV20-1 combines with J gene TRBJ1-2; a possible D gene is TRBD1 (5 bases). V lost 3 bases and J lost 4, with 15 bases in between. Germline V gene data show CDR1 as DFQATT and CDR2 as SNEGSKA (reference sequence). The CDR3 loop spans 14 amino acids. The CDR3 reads CSASEAGILYGYTF. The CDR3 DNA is TGCAGTGCTAGTGAAGCAGGGATCCTCTATGGCTACACCTTC.

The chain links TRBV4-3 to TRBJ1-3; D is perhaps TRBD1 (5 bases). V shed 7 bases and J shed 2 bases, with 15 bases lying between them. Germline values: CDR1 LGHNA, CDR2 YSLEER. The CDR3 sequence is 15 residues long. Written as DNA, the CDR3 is TGCGCCAGCACCCAGGGAGGGGCGGCTGGAAACACCATATATTTT. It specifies CASTQGGAAGNTIYF.

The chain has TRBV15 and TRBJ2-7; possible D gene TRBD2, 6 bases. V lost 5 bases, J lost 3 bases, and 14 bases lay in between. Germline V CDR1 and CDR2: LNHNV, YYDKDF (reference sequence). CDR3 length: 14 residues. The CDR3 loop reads CATSQGGGYYEQYV. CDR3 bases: TGTGCCACCAGCCAAGGTGGGGGGTACTACGAGCAGTACGTC.

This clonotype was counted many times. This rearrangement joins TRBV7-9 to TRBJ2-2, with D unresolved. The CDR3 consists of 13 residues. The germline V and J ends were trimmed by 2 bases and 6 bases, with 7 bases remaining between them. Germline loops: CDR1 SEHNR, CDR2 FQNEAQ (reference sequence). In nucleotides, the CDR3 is TGTGCCAGCAGCTTATCGGGTCCCGGGGAGCTGTTTTTT. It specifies CASSLSGPGELFF.

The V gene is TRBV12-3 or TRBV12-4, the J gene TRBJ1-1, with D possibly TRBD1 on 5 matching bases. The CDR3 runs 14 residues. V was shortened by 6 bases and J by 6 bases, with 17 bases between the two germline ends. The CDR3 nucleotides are TGTGCCAGCAGGTCCCGAGCAGGGAGGGCTGAAGCTTTCTTT. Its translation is CASRSRAGRAEAFF.

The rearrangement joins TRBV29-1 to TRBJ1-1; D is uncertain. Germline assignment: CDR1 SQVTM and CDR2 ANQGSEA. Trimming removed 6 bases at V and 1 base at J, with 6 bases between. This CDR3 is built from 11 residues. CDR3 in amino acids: CSVPWNTEAFF. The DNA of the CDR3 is TGCAGCGTCCCCTGGAACACTGAAGCTTTCTTT.

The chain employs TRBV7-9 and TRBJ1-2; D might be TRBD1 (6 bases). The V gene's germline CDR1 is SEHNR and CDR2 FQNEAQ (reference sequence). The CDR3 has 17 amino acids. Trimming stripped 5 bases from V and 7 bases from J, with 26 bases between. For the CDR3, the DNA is TGTGCCAGCAGCCCCGTTGGGGGCGAGAGGGAAGTTGTTGGCTACACCTTC. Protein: CASSPVGGEREVVGYTF.

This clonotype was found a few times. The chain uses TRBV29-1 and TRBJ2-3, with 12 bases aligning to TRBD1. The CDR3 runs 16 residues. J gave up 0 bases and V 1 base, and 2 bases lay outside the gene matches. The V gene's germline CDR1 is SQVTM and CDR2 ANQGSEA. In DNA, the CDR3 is TGCAGCGTTGAAGGGGGGACAGGGGGCAGCACAGATACGCAGTATTTT. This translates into CSVEGGTGGSTDTQYF.

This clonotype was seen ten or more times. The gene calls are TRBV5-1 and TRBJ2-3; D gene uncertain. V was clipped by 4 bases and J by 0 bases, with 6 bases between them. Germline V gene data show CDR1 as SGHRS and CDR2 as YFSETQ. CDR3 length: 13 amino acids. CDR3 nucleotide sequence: TGCGCCAGCAGCAGGGCAAGCACAGATACGCAGTATTTT. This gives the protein CASSRASTDTQYF.

CDR3 coding DNA: TGCGCCAGCAGCTTGCCTTACTCTGGGGCCAACGTCCTGACTTTC. It specifies CASSLPYSGANVLTF. The V and J genes are TRBV5-1 and TRBJ2-6; D gene ambiguous. Germline CDR1 and CDR2: SGHRS and YFSETQ. Trimming stripped 1 base from V and 0 bases from J, with 5 bases between. This CDR3 region has 15 residues.

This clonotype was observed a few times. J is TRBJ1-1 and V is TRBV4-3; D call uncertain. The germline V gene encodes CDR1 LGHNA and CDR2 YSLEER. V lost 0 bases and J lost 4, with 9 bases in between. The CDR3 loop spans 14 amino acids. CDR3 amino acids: CASSQDPGRTEAFF. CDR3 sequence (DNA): TGCGCCAGCAGCCAAGATCCGGGCCGCACTGAAGCTTTCTTT.

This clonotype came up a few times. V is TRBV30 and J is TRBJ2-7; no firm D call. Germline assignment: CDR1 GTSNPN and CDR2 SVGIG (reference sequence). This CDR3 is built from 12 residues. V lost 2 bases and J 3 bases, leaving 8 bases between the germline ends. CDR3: CAWSPRVYEQYF. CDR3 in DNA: TGTGCCTGGAGTCCCCGTGTCTACGAGCAGTACTTC.

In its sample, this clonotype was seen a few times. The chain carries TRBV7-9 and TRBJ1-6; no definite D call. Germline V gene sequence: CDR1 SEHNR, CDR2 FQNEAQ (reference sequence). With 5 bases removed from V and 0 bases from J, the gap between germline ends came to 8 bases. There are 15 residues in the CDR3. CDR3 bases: TGTGCCAGCAGCCACCGGGACTCCTATAATTCACCCCTCCACTTT. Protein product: CASSHRDSYNSPLHF.

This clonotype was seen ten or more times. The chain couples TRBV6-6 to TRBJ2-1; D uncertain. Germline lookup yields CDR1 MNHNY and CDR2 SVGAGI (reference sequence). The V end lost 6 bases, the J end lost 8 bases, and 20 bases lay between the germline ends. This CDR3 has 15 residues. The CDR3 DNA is TGTGCCAGCAGGGAACGGACCCCAGTGAGCGATGAGCAGTTCTTC. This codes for CASRERTPVSDEQFF.

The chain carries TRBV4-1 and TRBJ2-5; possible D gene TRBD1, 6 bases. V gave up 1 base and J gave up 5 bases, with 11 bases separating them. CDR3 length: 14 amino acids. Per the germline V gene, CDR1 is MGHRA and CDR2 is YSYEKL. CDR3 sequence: CASSQVGGFETQYF. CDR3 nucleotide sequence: TGCGCCAGCAGCCAAGTAGGGGGTTTTGAGACCCAGTACTTC.

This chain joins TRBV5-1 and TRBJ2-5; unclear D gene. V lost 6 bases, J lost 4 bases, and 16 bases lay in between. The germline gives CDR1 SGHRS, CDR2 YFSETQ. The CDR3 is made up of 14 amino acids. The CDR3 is CASTQFPGGETQYF. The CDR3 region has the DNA TGCGCCAGCACCCAGTTTCCCGGCGGAGAGACCCAGTACTTC.

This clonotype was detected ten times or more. The CDR3 region is CASSSYTDTQYF. The CDR3, as DNA: TGTGCCAGCAGTTCCTACACAGATACGCAGTATTTT. The chain has TRBV7-6 and TRBJ2-3; D is ambiguous. The germline CDR1 and CDR2 sequences are SGHVS and FNYEAQ. V was pared by 6 bases and J by 2 bases, with 6 bases between. The CDR3 runs to 12 residues. The full variable domain, its missing parts supplied by reference TRBV7-6 and TRBJ2-3, is GAGVSQSPRYKVTKRGQDVALRCDPISGHVSLYWYRQALGQGPEFLTYFNYEAQQDKSGLPNDRFSAERPEGSISTLTIQRTEQRDSAMYRCASSSYTDTQYFGPGTRLTVL.